A single sample is the source of the 28 T cell receptor beta chains below, sequenced in a study of control samples from healthy donors and cancer patients. Some clones are missing from TCRdb's copy, which holds only in-frame ones; the method was immunoSEQ multiplex PCR. Altogether under 200,000 clones are present, 88% being singletons, with the ten largest covering about 5.3%. The sequencing sample was made of blood. The source of these receptors is a woman in her twenties or thirties in good health.

The chain has TRBV6-6 and TRBJ2-5; D is undetermined. Trimming pared 5 bases from V and 5 bases from J, leaving 6 bases between. Germline V gene data show CDR1 as MNHNY and CDR2 as SVGAGI (reference sequence). The CDR3 runs 11 residues. CDR3 nucleotides: TGTGCCAGCAGTCGTGATGAGACCCAGTACTTC. It encodes CASSRDETQYF.

The V and J genes are TRBV10-3 and TRBJ2-1; 15 bases fit TRBD2. Germline V gene sequence: CDR1 ENHRY, CDR2 SYGVKD. V lost 5 bases and J lost 0; bases outside the gene matches: 11. The CDR3 runs to 20 residues. CDR3 in DNA: TGTGCCATCAGTACAATGTACGGGACTAGCGGGAGGAGCTCCTACAATGAGCAGTTCTTC. Translating gives CAISTMYGTSGRSSYNEQFF.

The rearrangement links TRBV6-6 to TRBJ1-1, with D maybe TRBD1 (5 bases). V was clipped by 10 bases and J by 10 bases, with 16 bases between them. The CDR3 sequence is 11 residues long. Germline-derived CDR1 and CDR2 are MNHNY and SVGAGI (reference sequence). CDR3 nucleotide sequence: TGTGCCACCAAATTGGGGGTCGGAGCTTTCTTT. Encoded protein: CATKLGVGAFF.

The gene calls are TRBV27 and TRBJ2-2; a weak D match, TRBD1 (6 bases). Looked up from germline, CDR1 is MNHEY and CDR2 is SMNVEV (reference sequence). The CDR3 spans 13 residues. The germline V and J ends were trimmed by 6 bases and 1 base, with 6 bases remaining between them. This CDR3 is CASRGGNTGELFF. DNA of the CDR3: TGTGCCAGCAGAGGGGGGAACACCGGGGAGCTGTTTTTT.

This chain links TRBV7-8 with TRBJ1-2; no clear D gene. Trimming removed 0 bases from V and 6 bases from J, with 8 bases in between. Germline-derived CDR1 and CDR2 are SGHVS and FQNEAQ. This CDR3 has 13 amino acids. CDR3 amino acids: CASSLAGYDGYTF. Written as DNA, the CDR3 is TGTGCCAGCAGCTTAGCGGGGTACGATGGCTACACCTTC. The full variable domain, its missing parts supplied by reference TRBV7-8 and TRBJ1-2, is GAGVSQSPRYKVAKRGQDVALRCDPISGHVSLFWYQQALGQGPEFLTYFQNEAQLDKSGLPSDRFFAERPEGSVSTLKIQRTQQEDSAVYLCASSLAGYDGYTFGSGTRLTVV.

This clone was seen once. This chain links TRBV20-1 with TRBJ2-2, with D maybe TRBD1 (6 bases). Germline values: CDR1 DFQATT, CDR2 SNEGSKA (reference sequence). Trimming took off 3 bases at V and 6 bases at J, with 8 bases between the two ends. The CDR3 spans 12 residues. CDR3 in amino acids: CSASPGAGELFF. The CDR3, as DNA: TGCAGTGCTAGTCCAGGGGCCGGGGAGCTGTTTTTT.

This clone was counted once. The V gene is TRBV27, the J gene TRBJ2-3, with TRBD2 matching over 10 bases. Germline V CDR1 and CDR2: MNHEY, SMNVEV (reference sequence). There are 17 residues in the CDR3. V trimming: 6 bases; J trimming: 1 base; junction bases outside the gene matches: 10. The CDR3 region has the DNA TGTGCCAGCAGCTCTGGAACAGCGGGGGGGGGCACAGATACGCAGTATTTT. This sequence encodes CASSSGTAGGGTDTQYF.

The chain carries TRBV25-1 and TRBJ2-5, with 7 bases that match TRBD2. Per germline, CDR1 MGHDK and CDR2 SYGVNS. The CDR3 runs to 15 residues. J was trimmed by 2 bases and V by 3 bases; bases with no gene match: 6. CDR3 in DNA: TGTGCCAGCAGTGATTGGGCTAGCGGACAAGAGACCCAGTACTTC. Residues: CASSDWASGQETQYF.

The genes are TRBV4-2 and TRBJ1-1; 9 nucleotides line up with TRBD1. After removal of 0 bases from V and 6 bases from J, the junction contained 2 bases not matched to a gene. This CDR3 region has 14 residues. Germline CDR1 and CDR2: LGHNA and YNFKEQ. The CDR3: CASSQEQGASEAFF. The CDR3 region has the DNA TGTGCCAGCAGCCAAGAACAGGGGGCGTCTGAAGCTTTCTTT.

The chain joins TRBV5-6 to TRBJ1-2; TRBD1 is a possible D gene (5 bases). The CDR3 is made up of 14 amino acids. Germline lookup yields CDR1 SGHDT and CDR2 YYEEEE. V lost 4 bases, J lost 7 bases, and 17 bases lay in between. DNA of the CDR3: TGTGCCAGCAGCGCAGCGGAGGGGATCTCTGGCTACACCTTC. Protein product: CASSAAEGISGYTF.

V usage is TRBV11-2 and J usage is TRBJ1-5; no definite D call. CDR1 and CDR2 from the germline V gene are SGHAT and FQNNGV. The CDR3 spans 14 residues. Between the trimmed V and J ends, which lost 4 bases and 5 bases, there was a span of 12 bases. This CDR3 reads CASSSQPGDQPQHF. The CDR3 region has the DNA TGTGCCAGCAGCTCCCAACCTGGGGATCAGCCCCAGCATTTT.

The chain has TRBV19 and TRBJ2-1; possibly TRBD1 or TRBD2 for D (6 bases each). Germline CDR1 and CDR2: LNHDA and SQIVND (reference sequence). Trimming stripped 7 bases from V and 6 bases from J, with 10 bases between. This CDR3 contains 12 residues. CDR3 amino acids: CASKEGGNEQFF. The CDR3 DNA sequence: TGTGCCAGTAAGGAGGGGGGCAATGAGCAGTTCTTC.

J is TRBJ2-1 and V is TRBV6-2 or TRBV6-3; 7 bases are shared with TRBD2. V shed 4 bases and J 8 bases; nucleotides not matched to a gene: 8. This CDR3 has 14 amino acids. Germline V gene data show CDR1 as MNHEY and CDR2 as SVGEGT. CDR3 region: CASSSGGGPYEQFF. The CDR3 nucleotides read TGTGCCAGCAGTTCGGGGGGAGGTCCCTATGAGCAGTTCTTC.

V gene TRBV3-1 (or the pseudogene TRBV3-2) combines with J gene TRBJ1-5; D gene unclear. Germline V CDR1 and CDR2: LGHDT, YNNKEL (reference sequence). V shed 0 bases and J shed 2 bases, with 11 bases lying between them. The CDR3 runs to 16 residues. CDR3 sequence reads: CASSQDYGIGNQPQHF. CDR3 DNA sequence: TGTGCCAGCAGCCAAGATTACGGCATAGGCAATCAGCCCCAGCATTTT.

The chain has TRBV6-5 and TRBJ2-7; weak D call: TRBD2 (6 bases). Per germline, CDR1 MNHEY and CDR2 SVGAGI. Deletions cut 5 bases from V and 3 bases from J, with 11 bases between. CDR3 length: 13 residues. DNA for the CDR3: TGTGCCAGCAGTAAAACGGGACTCTACGAGCAGTACTTC. Its protein product is CASSKTGLYEQYF.

This rearrangement joins TRBV4-1 to TRBJ2-2; D remains ambiguous. Germline-derived CDR1 and CDR2 are MGHRA and YSYEKL. This CDR3 has 15 residues. V was cut by 0 bases and J by 4 bases, with 9 bases left in between. CDR3 DNA: TGCGCCAGCAGCCAAGACACCAGAAGCACCGGGGAGCTGTTTTTT. Its protein product is CASSQDTRSTGELFF.

Notes on this clone: The same CDR3 can be traced to other DNA sequences in this sample. The chain carries TRBV19 and TRBJ1-5; D ambiguous. Germline loops: CDR1 LNHDA, CDR2 SQIVND (reference sequence). CDR3 size: 13 residues. With 3 bases removed from V and 4 bases from J, the gap between germline ends came to 7 bases. The CDR3 loop is CASSITGNQPQHF. The DNA of the CDR3 is TGTGCCAGTAGTATTACGGGGAATCAGCCCCAGCATTTT.

The V call is TRBV5-1, the J call TRBJ2-1, with a possible D match to TRBD2 (6 bases). The CDR3 extends over 16 amino acids. V was trimmed by 3 bases and J by 2 bases, leaving 15 bases between them. Germline CDR1 SGHRS, CDR2 YFSETQ. The chain's CDR3 is CASSSRDGTTYNEQFF. The CDR3 DNA reads TGCGCCAGCAGCTCGCGGGACGGAACCACCTACAATGAGCAGTTCTTC.

The J gene is TRBJ2-5, the V gene TRBV5-4, with D uncertain. CDR1 and CDR2 (germline): SGHNT, YYREEE (reference sequence). V dropped 0 bases and J dropped 2 bases, with 8 bases sitting between them. The CDR3 runs 14 residues. CDR3 bases: TGTGCCAGCAGCTTGGTGACTGAACAAGAGACCCAGTACTTC. Translation gives CASSLVTEQETQYF.

The CDR3 spells CASSTRGGQETQYF. CDR3 nucleotide sequence: TGTGCCAGTAGCACTCGGGGGGGCCAAGAGACCCAGTACTTC. The V call is TRBV19, the J call TRBJ2-5, with 8 bases aligning to TRBD2. The germline V gene encodes CDR1 LNHDA and CDR2 SQIVND (reference sequence). After removal of 6 bases from V and 1 base from J, the junction contained 4 bases not matched to a gene. This CDR3 is 14 amino acids long.

The J gene is TRBJ2-3, the V gene TRBV11-2; a weak D match, TRBD1 (6 bases). Germline CDR1 SGHAT, CDR2 FQNNGV. This CDR3 contains 15 residues. Trimming removed 6 bases at V and 0 bases at J, with 13 bases between. The CDR3 protein is CASRGGDWSTDTQYF. DNA of the CDR3: TGTGCCAGCAGAGGGGGAGACTGGAGCACAGATACGCAGTATTTT. Variable domain in full (rest from reference TRBV11-2 and TRBJ2-3): EAGVAQSPRYKIIEKRQSVAFWCNPISGHATLYWYQQILGQGPKLLIQFQNNGVVDDSQLPKDRFSAERLKGVDSTLKIQPAKLEDSAVYLCASRGGDWSTDTQYFGPGTRLTVL.

V and J are TRBV28 and TRBJ2-1, with D possibly matching TRBD1 (6 bases). V lost 4 bases and J lost 10, with 14 bases in between. This CDR3 comprises 13 residues. Germline V gene lookup returns CDR1 MDHEN and CDR2 SYDVKM. CDR3 nucleotides: TGTGCCAGCAGTTCCACAGGGTTCAAGGAGCAGTTCTTC. Its translation: CASSSTGFKEQFF.

This sequence joins TRBV2 and TRBJ1-5; D might be TRBD1 (5 bases). Looked up from germline, CDR1 is SNHLY and CDR2 is FYNNEI. The CDR3 totals 14 residues. Trimming removed 5 bases from V and 2 bases from J, with 10 bases in between. The CDR3 nucleotides read TGTGCCAGCAGTCTCAGGGTAGGCAATCAGCCCCAGCATTTT. Translating gives CASSLRVGNQPQHF.

The chain recombines TRBV24-1 with TRBJ2-5; D tentatively reads TRBD1 or TRBD2 (5 bases each). The CDR3 extends over 19 amino acids. V gave up 3 bases and J gave up 5 bases, with 27 bases separating them. Germline values: CDR1 KGHDR, CDR2 SFDVKD. The CDR3 region has the DNA TGTGCCACCAGTGATCATTGGGGCACAGGACACCCCGAGGGTGAGACCCAGTACTTC. As protein: CATSDHWGTGHPEGETQYF.

This clone showed up just once. The chain carries TRBV18 and TRBJ1-2; unclear D gene. The CDR3 extends over 13 amino acids. CDR1 and CDR2 from the germline V gene are KGHSH and LQKENI. V gave up 6 bases and J gave up 7 bases, with 15 bases separating them. The CDR3 spells CASSDGALRGYTF. The CDR3 nucleotides read TGTGCCAGCTCGGACGGAGCGTTGCGTGGCTACACCTTC.

J is TRBJ1-4 and V is TRBV29-1; 10 nucleotides line up with TRBD1. The CDR3 totals 15 residues. V was pared by 7 bases and J by 2 bases, with 7 bases of the junction left unmatched. In germline, CDR1 is SQVTM, CDR2 ANQGSEA. The CDR3 here is CSGQGAAGTNEKLFF. The CDR3 bases are TGCAGCGGACAGGGGGCGGCGGGGACTAATGAAAAACTGTTTTTT.

V is TRBV13 and J is TRBJ1-1; D is possibly TRBD1 (5 bases). Trimming took off 5 bases at V and 1 base at J, with 11 bases between the two ends. The CDR3 loop spans 14 amino acids. In germline, CDR1 is PRHDT, CDR2 FYEKMQ (reference sequence). The CDR3, as DNA: TGTGCCAGCAGCCCCCGACAGTCGAACACTGAAGCTTTCTTT. Translated: CASSPRQSNTEAFF.

This clone came up once. The V gene is TRBV5-1, the J gene TRBJ2-7; D gene unclear. Germline CDR1 SGHRS, CDR2 YFSETQ. The CDR3 sequence is 15 residues long. Trimming cost V 0 bases and J 3 bases, with 13 bases left between them. The CDR3 sequence: CASSLDVRSNYEQYF. CDR3 sequence (DNA): TGCGCCAGCAGCTTGGATGTCAGATCAAACTACGAGCAGTACTTC.